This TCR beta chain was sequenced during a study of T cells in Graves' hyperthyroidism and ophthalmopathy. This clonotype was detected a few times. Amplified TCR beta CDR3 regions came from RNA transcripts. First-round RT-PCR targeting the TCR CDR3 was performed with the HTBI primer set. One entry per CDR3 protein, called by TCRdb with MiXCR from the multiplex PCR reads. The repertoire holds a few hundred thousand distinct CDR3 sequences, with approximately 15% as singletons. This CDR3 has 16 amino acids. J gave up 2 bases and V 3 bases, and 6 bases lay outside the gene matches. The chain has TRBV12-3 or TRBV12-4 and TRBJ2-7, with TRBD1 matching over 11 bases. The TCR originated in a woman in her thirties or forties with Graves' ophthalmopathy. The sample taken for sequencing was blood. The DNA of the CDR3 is TGTGCCAGCAGTTTTCGCCGGACAGGGGGCCCCTACGAGCAGTACTTC. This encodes CASSFRRTGGPYEQYF.